The clone carrying this TCR beta chain has a count of ten or more. Using its own MiXCR run on the 5' RACE reads, TCRdb lists one record per CDR3 protein. The data hold about 340,000 distinct CDR3 sequences, with 8.7% observed a single time. The sample originates from a study of T cells after yellow fever vaccination. V was shortened by 3 bases and J by 6 bases, with 18 bases between the two germline ends. Germline V gives CDR1 DFQATT, CDR2 SNEGSKA (reference sequence). The CDR3 length is 15 residues. The sequence was obtained from a man aged 18 to 35 who received the YFV17D yellow fever vaccine. V and J are TRBV20-1 and TRBJ2-1; a possible D gene is TRBD2 (7 bases). This specimen consisted of PBMCs, obtained on the day of the first yellow fever vaccination. The CDR3 here is CSARKTGGLINEQFF. The CDR3 DNA sequence: TGCAGTGCTAGGAAAACGGGGGGCCTCATCAATGAGCAGTTCTTC.